This T cell receptor beta chain was sequenced in a study of cytomegalovirus exposure and HLA in healthy donors. PCR was performed using 60 Vbeta and 13 Jbeta primers. The protocol was immunoSEQ multiplex PCR, while the TCRdb copy is restricted to in-frame clones and leaves out a portion. Of about 130,000 clones listed, around 76% are singletons. Study conclusions and caveats: A later analysis reportedly found that, within productive TCRs, an Asian-associated ancestry cluster had fewer N-insertions than the mean observed across the approximately 700 donors. Most TCRs appeared rarely, but some public TCRs recurred in many donors. The authors listed some 160 TCR beta chains as cytomegalovirus-associated.

Details on this clone: Antigen specificity is unknown.

Sample: PBMCs. The clonotype originates from a woman between 50 and 59 years old in good health and CMV-seronegative.

CDR3 sequence: CASSPDRVAQRGNEKLFF. In nucleotides, the CDR3 is TGCGCCAGCAGCCCGGACAGGGTAGCTCAAAGGGGAAATGAAAAACTGTTTTTT. V is TRBV5-1 and J is TRBJ1-4, with 8 bases aligning to TRBD1. The junction had 16 bases not matched to a gene; V was cut back by 4 bases and J by 5 bases. The CDR3 has 18 amino acids. Germline CDR1 is SGHRS and CDR2 is YFSETQ.